Following are 6 T cell receptor beta chains from one sample sequenced in a study of cytomegalovirus exposure and HLA in healthy donors. The PCR ran on 60 Vbeta and 13 Jbeta primers. Some clones are missing from TCRdb's copy, which holds only in-frame ones; the method was immunoSEQ multiplex PCR. The sample has under 150,000 clones, around 69% seen once. Sequencing used PBMCs. Receptor source: a human donor in good health.

V usage is TRBV7-2 and J usage is TRBJ2-1, with a weak D call TRBD2 (6 bases). In germline, CDR1 is SGHTA, CDR2 FQGNSA. The V gene lost 5 bases and the J gene lost 2 bases, with 16 bases spanning the gap. The CDR3 is made up of 16 amino acids. CDR3 in DNA: TGTGCCAGCAGCAGCCTCCCGGGGGATGCCTACAATGAGCAGTTCTTC. Its translation: CASSSLPGDAYNEQFF.

The chain recombines TRBV5-5 with TRBJ1-3, with D possibly being TRBD1 (5 bases). Germline loops: CDR1 SGHKS, CDR2 YYEKEE (reference sequence). V was trimmed by 4 bases and J by 6 bases, leaving 23 bases between them. There are 17 residues in the CDR3. The CDR3 loop is CASSPTGRGENTNTIYF. The CDR3 coding sequence is TGTGCCAGCAGCCCTACTGGACGGGGGGAAAACACAAACACCATATATTTT.

This clone was observed a few times. J is TRBJ2-3 and V is TRBV9; 11 nucleotides agree with TRBD2. Trimming at V came to 0 bases and at J to 11 bases, leaving 14 bases not matched to a gene. CDR3 length: 17 amino acids. Germline-derived CDR1 and CDR2 are SGDLS and YYNGEE. CDR3 sequence (DNA): TGTGCCAGCAGCGTAGAGGTCGGGCTAGCGGGAGGCCGGGGGCAGTATTTT. It translates to CASSVEVGLAGGRGQYF.

This clone occurred a few times. The chain carries TRBV6-6 and TRBJ2-7, with 9 bases that match TRBD2. Per the germline V gene, CDR1 is MNHNY and CDR2 is SVGAGI (reference sequence). The trim removed 5 bases at V and 1 base at J, leaving 3 bases unmatched. The CDR3 sequence is 14 residues long. CDR3 residues: CASSPSGRSYEQYF. The CDR3 nucleotides are TGTGCCAGCAGTCCCAGCGGGAGGTCCTACGAGCAGTACTTC.

This clone was counted only a few times. The rearrangement links TRBV27 to TRBJ1-2; a possible D gene is TRBD1 (6 bases). V lost 5 bases and J 8 bases, leaving 12 bases between the germline ends. Germline V lookup: CDR1 MNHEY, CDR2 SMNVEV (reference sequence). The CDR3 consists of 12 residues. CDR3 amino acids: CASSPQGIGYTF. In DNA form, the CDR3 reads TGTGCCAGCAGTCCCCAGGGGATCGGCTACACCTTC.

The V gene is TRBV19, the J gene TRBJ2-5; D not resolved. CDR3 length: 16 amino acids. The V gene's germline CDR1 is LNHDA and CDR2 SQIVND (reference sequence). Trimming stripped 4 bases from V and 0 bases from J, with 15 bases between. The CDR3 DNA follows: TGTGCCAGTAGTAGAAGTTGGCCACCCCACCAAGAGACCCAGTACTTC. This encodes CASSRSWPPHQETQYF.